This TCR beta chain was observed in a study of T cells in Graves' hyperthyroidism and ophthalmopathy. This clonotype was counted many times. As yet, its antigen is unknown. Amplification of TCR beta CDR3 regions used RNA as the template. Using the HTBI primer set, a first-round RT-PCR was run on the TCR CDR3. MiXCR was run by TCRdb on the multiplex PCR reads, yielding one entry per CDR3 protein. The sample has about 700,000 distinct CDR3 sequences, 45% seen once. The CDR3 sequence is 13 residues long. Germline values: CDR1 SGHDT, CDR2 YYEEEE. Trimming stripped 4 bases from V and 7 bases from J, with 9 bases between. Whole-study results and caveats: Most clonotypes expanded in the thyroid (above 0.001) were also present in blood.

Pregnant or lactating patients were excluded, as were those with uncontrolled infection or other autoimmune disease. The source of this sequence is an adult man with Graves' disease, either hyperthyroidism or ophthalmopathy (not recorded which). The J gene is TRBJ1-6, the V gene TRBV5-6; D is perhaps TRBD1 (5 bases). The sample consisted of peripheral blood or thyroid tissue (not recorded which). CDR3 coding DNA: TGTGCCAGCAGCCGGGAGGGGAATTCACCCCTCCACTTT. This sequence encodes CASSREGNSPLHF. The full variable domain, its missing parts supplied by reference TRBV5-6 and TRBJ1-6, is DAGVTQSPTHLIKTRGQQVTLRCSPKSGHDTVSWYQQALGQGPQFIFQYYEEEERQRGNFPDRFSGHQFPNYSSELNVNALLLGDSALYLCASSREGNSPLHFGNGTRLTVT.